This record concerns one T cell receptor (beta chain) sequence. Antigen unknown. This sample is drawn from a study of lymphopenia after photon versus proton radiotherapy. General observations from the study: After the lymphocyte nadir, photon-treated repertoires showed oligoclonal expansion, especially of CD8+ Temra cells. Under photons, naive T cells and diversity fell while effector/memory populations rose.

Sequenced by immunoSEQ multiplex PCR; TCRdb stores in-frame clones only, minus some. The sample yields about 30,000 clones, just under 90% seen once. V lost 0 bases, J lost 3 bases, and 7 bases stayed unmatched. The CDR3 has 16 amino acids. CDR1 MNHEY and CDR2 SVGAGI come from the germline V gene. The gene calls are TRBV6-5 and TRBJ2-7; TRBD2 matches at 8 bases. This material consisted of peripheral blood, taken from a patient treated with proton-based radiotherapy. The source of this sequence is a woman aged 55-70 years with cholangiocarcinoma. Some clones in this sample may be carry-over from other donors' samples. Here the CDR3 reads CASSYSFAGGIYEQYF. The CDR3 DNA reads TGTGCCAGCAGTTACTCGTTTGCGGGGGGCATCTACGAGCAGTACTTC.